This passage covers 7 T cell receptor beta chains from one sample sequenced in a study of T cells after yellow fever vaccination. TCRdb redid the calling of the 5' RACE reads with MiXCR, one entry per CDR3 protein. Found here are some 600,000 distinct CDR3 sequences, roughly a sixth of them singletons; the top ten hold roughly 17%. This sample comprised PBMCs, obtained around 5 days after the first yellow fever vaccination. The source is a man aged 18 to 30 who received the YFV17D yellow fever vaccine.

A few counts support this clonotype. The chain is built from TRBV9 and TRBJ2-7, with TRBD1 identical over 10 bases. Germline CDR1 and CDR2: SGDLS and YYNGEE. The CDR3 covers 13 residues. Trimming removed 0 bases from V and 6 bases from J; junction bases left unmatched: 0. The CDR3 reads CASSVGTGGEQYV. As DNA, the CDR3 is TGTGCCAGCAGCGTAGGGACAGGGGGCGAGCAGTACGTC.

The chain combines TRBV18 with TRBJ2-5; 8 bases fit TRBD1. Germline loops: CDR1 KGHSH, CDR2 LQKENI. Trimming at V came to 5 bases and at J to 4 bases, leaving 12 bases not matched to a gene. The length of the CDR3 is 16 residues. The chain's CDR3 is CASSASGQGGSETQYF. The CDR3 DNA reads TGTGCCAGCTCAGCCTCCGGACAGGGAGGTTCAGAGACCCAGTACTTC.

The chain links TRBV29-1 to TRBJ2-7; D is undetermined. Per the germline V gene, CDR1 is SQVTM and CDR2 is ANQGSEA. The CDR3 length is 10 residues. With 4 bases removed from V and 3 bases from J, the gap between germline ends came to 4 bases. The DNA of the CDR3 is TGCAGCGTTGGCAGCTACGAGCAGTACTTC. Residues: CSVGSYEQYF.

The V call is TRBV6-1, the J call TRBJ2-7, with D maybe TRBD2 (6 bases). The CDR3 contains 15 residues. Germline values: CDR1 MNHNS, CDR2 SASEGT. V was pared by 6 bases and J by 2 bases, with 17 bases between. CDR3 region: CASSRLEGRTYEQYF. In DNA form, the CDR3 reads TGTGCCAGCAGCCGACTCGAAGGGAGGACCTACGAGCAGTACTTC.

A few counts support this clonotype. This chain uses TRBV19 with TRBJ1-2; perhaps TRBD1 as D (6 bases). CDR3 length equals 13 residues. The germline V and J ends were trimmed by 11 bases and 3 bases, with 16 bases remaining between them. Germline CDR1 is LNHDA and CDR2 is SQIVND (reference sequence). In DNA, the CDR3 is TGTGCCCCGAACAGGGATTGTTACTATGGCTACACCTTC. Its protein is CAPNRDCYYGYTF.

The chain employs TRBV3-1 and TRBJ2-7; D not resolved. V was clipped by 0 bases and J by 4 bases, with 10 bases between them. Germline V lookup: CDR1 LGHDT, CDR2 YNNKEL (reference sequence). The CDR3 spans 14 residues. CDR3 sequence: CASSQDSTKYEQYF. The CDR3 DNA follows: TGTGCCAGCAGCCAAGACAGCACCAAATACGAGCAGTACTTC.

This clonotype occurred a few times. The chain combines TRBV10-3 with TRBJ2-3; D uncertain. Germline CDR1 reads ENHRY; CDR2 reads SYGVKD. The V gene lost 7 bases and the J gene lost 2 bases, with 19 bases spanning the gap. The CDR3 runs 16 residues. CDR3 nucleotide sequence: TGTGCCATCACTCTCGACCCGTCCTTTAACACAGATACGCAGTATTTT. It translates to CAITLDPSFNTDTQYF.